This entry lists 13 T cell receptor beta chains sequenced from one sample in a study of T-cell memory formation after mild COVID-19. TCRdb passed the 5' RACE reads through MiXCR, listing each CDR3 protein once. The data hold about 160,000 distinct CDR3 sequences, with roughly 30% observed a single time. The specimen sequenced was PBMCs or a T cell subset sorted from them (not recorded which). The receptors originated from an adult woman who had mild COVID-19 (a few samples of this study predate the infection). Cell type and time point are not known.

The chain combines TRBV12-3 or TRBV12-4 with TRBJ1-1; D is perhaps TRBD1 (6 bases). CDR3 length equals 17 residues. V lost 5 bases to trimming and J lost 4 bases, with 23 bases between them. CDR3 amino acids: CASSLSLSRGAGTEAFF. CDR3 bases: TGTGCCAGCAGTCTCTCACTTAGTCGGGGGGCGGGCACTGAAGCTTTCTTT.

There are a few counts of this clonotype. CDR3: CASSPRTGTNTEAFF. The DNA of the CDR3 is TGTGCCAGCAGTCCGCGGACAGGGACGAACACTGAAGCTTTCTTT. This chain connects TRBV6-1 to TRBJ1-1; 8 nucleotides match TRBD1. This CDR3 has 15 amino acids. The V gene end was trimmed by 5 bases and the J gene end by 1 base; junction bases not matched to a gene: 6. Germline assignment: CDR1 MNHNS and CDR2 SASEGT.

The J gene is TRBJ1-4, the V gene TRBV5-1; 8 nucleotides line up with TRBD1. This CDR3 spans 15 amino acids. V lost 1 base to trimming and J lost 8 bases; unmatched junction nucleotides: 7. The germline CDR1 and CDR2 sequences are SGHRS and YFSETQ. The CDR3 loop is CASSLRSGGVEKLFF. The CDR3 nucleotides read TGCGCCAGCAGCTTGAGGTCAGGGGGCGTCGAAAAACTGTTTTTT.

The rearrangement links TRBV30 to TRBJ1-2, with a weak D call TRBD1 (5 bases). Germline CDR1 and CDR2: GTSNPN and SVGIG (reference sequence). The CDR3 extends over 14 amino acids. Deletions cut 7 bases from V and 4 bases from J, with 19 bases between. DNA of the CDR3: TGTGCCTTAAGGGGCGTCGGGAAGGGCTATGGCTACACCTTC. Its protein is CALRGVGKGYGYTF. Full variable domain (missing parts from reference TRBV30 and TRBJ1-2): SQTIHQWPATLVQPVGSPLSLECTVEGTSNPNLYWYRQAAGRGLQLLFYSVGIGQISSEVPQNLSASRPQDRQFILSSKKLLLSDSGFYLCALRGVGKGYGYTFGSGTRLTVV.

The rearrangement links TRBV7-2 to TRBJ2-3, with TRBD1 matching over 9 bases. The J segment lost 7 bases and the V segment lost 4 bases, leaving 3 bases of the junction unmatched. This CDR3 has 13 amino acids. Germline CDR1 is SGHTA and CDR2 is FQGNSA. The CDR3 sequence: CASSSGTGNTQYF. The CDR3 DNA reads TGTGCCAGCAGCTCCGGGACAGGGAATACGCAGTATTTT.

The chain uses TRBV15 and TRBJ1-1, with TRBD1 matching 7 bases. J was trimmed by 4 bases and V by 0 bases; bases with no gene match: 5. The CDR3 runs 15 residues. Germline V lookup: CDR1 LNHNV, CDR2 YYDKDF (reference sequence). CDR3 in amino acids: CATSREGEGATEAFF. The CDR3 DNA reads as TGTGCCACCAGCAGAGAGGGGGAGGGGGCCACTGAAGCTTTCTTT.

In this sample, this clonotype turned up a few times. The V gene is TRBV20-1, the J gene TRBJ2-1; 12 bases are shared with TRBD1. The CDR3 length is 18 residues. The germline gives CDR1 DFQATT, CDR2 SNEGSKA (reference sequence). V was clipped by 0 bases and J by 7 bases; unmatched bases: 13. This CDR3 is CSARDRDRGRRGRNEQFF. The CDR3 region has the DNA TGCAGTGCTAGAGACCGGGACAGGGGGCGCAGAGGAAGAAATGAGCAGTTCTTC.

The V gene is TRBV3-1, the J gene TRBJ2-1, with 8 nucleotides matching TRBD1. The CDR3 length is 16 residues. The V and J ends lost 5 bases and 4 bases, in that order; junction bases with no gene match: 10. Per germline, CDR1 LGHDT and CDR2 YNNKEL (reference sequence). The CDR3 DNA sequence: TGTGCCAGCAGCTCCTCGGACAGGGCCCTTTACAATGAGCAGTTCTTC. Its translation is CASSSSDRALYNEQFF.

The chain is built from TRBV12-3 or TRBV12-4 and TRBJ2-5, with 9 bases lining up with TRBD2. CDR3 length: 14 amino acids. After removal of 6 bases from V and 1 base from J, the junction contained 3 bases not matched to a gene. CDR3 loop: CASRMRGGQETQYF. The DNA of the CDR3 is TGTGCCAGCAGGATGCGGGGGGGCCAAGAGACCCAGTACTTC.

This clonotype has a handful of counts. The chain employs TRBV12-3 or TRBV12-4 and TRBJ1-3; D gene ambiguous. This CDR3 comprises 16 residues. V lost 2 bases and J lost 0, with 11 bases in between. The CDR3 DNA reads as TGTGCCAGCAGTTTACACGGGGATTTCTCTGGAAACACCATATATTTT. As protein: CASSLHGDFSGNTIYF.

The gene calls are TRBV5-1 and TRBJ2-3; D gene unclear. The germline V gene has CDR1 SGHRS and CDR2 YFSETQ. CDR3 length: 15 amino acids. Trimming pared 0 bases from V and 3 bases from J, leaving 11 bases between. DNA for the CDR3: TGCGCCAGCAGCTTGGGTGGGCCCGGGACAGATACGCAGTATTTT. This translates into CASSLGGPGTDTQYF. Combining the CDR3 with reference TRBV5-1 and TRBJ2-3 gives the whole variable domain KAGVTQTPRYLIKTRGQQVTLSCSPISGHRSVSWYQQTPGQGLQFLFEYFSETQRNKGNFPGRFSGRQFSNSRSEMNVSTLELGDSALYLCASSLGGPGTDTQYFGPGTRLTVL.

This clonotype has just a few counts. V gene TRBV29-1 combines with J gene TRBJ2-7; D not resolved. Germline lookup yields CDR1 SQVTM and CDR2 ANQGSEA. Trimming cost V 4 bases and J 6 bases, with 7 bases left between them. CDR3 length: 10 residues. CDR3 amino acids: CSVVRGEQYF. Here the CDR3 DNA reads TGCAGCGTTGTACGTGGCGAGCAGTACTTC.

The chain recombines TRBV13 with TRBJ1-1; no firm D call. The V gene lost 11 bases and the J gene lost 11 bases, with 9 bases spanning the gap. This CDR3 spans 8 amino acids. Germline V gene lookup returns CDR1 PRHDT and CDR2 FYEKMQ (reference sequence). The CDR3 DNA sequence: TGTGCCGTTAAGTCGGCTTTCTTT. Its protein is CAVKSAFF.